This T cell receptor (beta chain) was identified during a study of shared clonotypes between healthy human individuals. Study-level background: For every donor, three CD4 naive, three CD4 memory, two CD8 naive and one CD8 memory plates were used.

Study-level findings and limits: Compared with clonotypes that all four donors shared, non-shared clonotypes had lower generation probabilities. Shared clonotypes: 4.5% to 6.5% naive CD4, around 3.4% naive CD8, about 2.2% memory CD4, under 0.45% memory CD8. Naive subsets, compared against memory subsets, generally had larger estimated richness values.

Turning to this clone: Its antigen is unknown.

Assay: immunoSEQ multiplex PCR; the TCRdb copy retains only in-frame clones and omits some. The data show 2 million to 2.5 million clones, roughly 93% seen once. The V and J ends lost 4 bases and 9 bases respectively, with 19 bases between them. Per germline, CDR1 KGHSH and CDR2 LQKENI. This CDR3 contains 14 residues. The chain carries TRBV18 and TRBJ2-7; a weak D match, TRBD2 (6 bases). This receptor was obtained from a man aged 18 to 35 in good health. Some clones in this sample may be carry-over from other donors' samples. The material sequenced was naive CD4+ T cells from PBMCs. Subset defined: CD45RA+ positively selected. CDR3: CASSLAGIYGGQYF. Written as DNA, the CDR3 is TGTGCCAGCTCACTGGCTGGGATCTACGGGGGGCAGTACTTC.